This TCR beta chain was captured in a study of blood T cells in healthy people across ages. Study outcomes and limitations: Investigators viewed diversity estimates from one million T cells as underestimates, the study reported. Percentage of naive T cells showed a strong correlation with TCR beta diversity.

With 4 bases removed from V and 6 bases from J, the gap between germline ends came to 12 bases. The V gene's germline CDR1 is MNHEY and CDR2 SVGAGI. The CDR3 length is 13 residues. Details on this clonotype: Antigen unknown.

The second PCR ran about 6 to 12 cycles with a sample-barcoded 5' primer and J-beta primers. From the 5' RACE reads, TCRdb called clonotypes with MiXCR, one entry per CDR3 protein. The sample lists fewer than 900,000 distinct CDR3 sequences; approximately 43% were seen once. J is TRBJ1-1 and V is TRBV6-5, with D possibly matching TRBD1 (6 bases). The specimen sequenced was blood. This TCR was recovered from a woman in her fifties or sixties in good health. CDR3 residues: CASSFRGFAEAFF. CDR3 in DNA: TGTGCCAGCAGTTTTAGGGGGTTCGCTGAAGCTTTCTTT.